This TCR beta chain was identified in a study of cytomegalovirus exposure and HLA in healthy donors. The PCR ran on 60 Vbeta and 13 Jbeta primers. Clones were sequenced by immunoSEQ multiplex PCR, and TCRdb holds only the in-frame ones, with some missing. Here the sample spans under 200,000 clones, around 80% being singletons. The trim removed 6 bases at V and 4 bases at J, leaving 4 bases unmatched. This CDR3 comprises 15 residues. Germline values: CDR1 LNHDA, CDR2 SQIVND (reference sequence). The table lists this clone with a few counts. The specimen was PBMCs. The rearrangement links TRBV19 to TRBJ2-3; 13 positions agree with TRBD2. This sequence was found in a middle-aged woman in good health and CMV-seronegative. The CDR3 sequence: CASRGLAGMADTQYF. CDR3 DNA: TGTGCCAGTAGGGGACTAGCGGGAATGGCAGATACGCAGTATTTT.